These 28 T cell receptor beta chains were all obtained from the same sample, sequenced in a study of blood T cell repertoires in COVID-19. Clones were read by immunoSEQ multiplex PCR, and TCRdb kept only the in-frame ones, dropping some. The sample has about 69,000 clones; just under 80% are singletons. Sequenced: peripheral blood. Every receptor here comes from a human donor in a cohort sampled during active COVID-19.

V and J are TRBV15 and TRBJ2-2; 7 positions agree with TRBD2. Per the germline V gene, CDR1 is LNHNV and CDR2 is YYDKDF (reference sequence). This CDR3 region has 14 residues. V was clipped by 4 bases and J by 3 bases; unmatched bases: 2. The CDR3: CATSKGLHTGELFF. CDR3 nucleotide sequence: TGTGCCACCAGCAAGGGACTACACACCGGGGAGCTGTTTTTT.

J is TRBJ1-2 and V is TRBV7-8; D ambiguous. This CDR3 spans 12 amino acids. The germline gives CDR1 SGHVS, CDR2 FQNEAQ. The V gene lost 1 base and the J gene lost 5 bases, with 5 bases spanning the gap. The CDR3: CASSLDGYGYTF. As DNA, the CDR3 is TGTGCCAGCAGCTTAGACGGTTATGGCTACACCTTC.

The chain has TRBV7-9 and TRBJ1-1, with unresolved D. V lost 5 bases, J lost 3 bases, and 19 bases lay in between. Germline-derived CDR1 and CDR2 are SEHNR and FQNEAQ (reference sequence). The CDR3 runs 16 residues. The CDR3 sequence is CASSLYISVVDTEAFF. In DNA form, the CDR3 reads TGTGCCAGCAGCCTCTACATCAGCGTAGTGGACACTGAAGCTTTCTTT.

V gene TRBV19 combines with J gene TRBJ1-1, with a tentative D call TRBD1 (5 bases). The ends were cut back, 9 bases at V and 5 bases at J, with 10 bases in the middle. CDR3 length: 11 residues. CDR1 is LNHDA and CDR2 is SQIVND in the germline V gene (reference sequence). The CDR3 protein is CASKRQTEAFF. In DNA form, the CDR3 reads TGTGCCAGCAAAAGACAGACTGAAGCTTTCTTT.

This clone came up once. This chain uses TRBV5-6 with TRBJ1-2; the D gene is possibly TRBD1 (6 bases). This CDR3 spans 13 amino acids. Germline V gene data show CDR1 as SGHDT and CDR2 as YYEEEE. Deletions cut 0 bases from V and 4 bases from J, with 7 bases between. As DNA, the CDR3 is TGTGCCAGCAGCTTGGGACAGGTCTATGGCTACACCTTC. Its protein product is CASSLGQVYGYTF.

The chain recombines TRBV5-1 with TRBJ2-7, with D perhaps matching TRBD1 (6 bases). Germline CDR1 reads SGHRS; CDR2 reads YFSETQ. The CDR3 length is 13 residues. With 8 bases removed from V and 1 base from J, the gap between germline ends came to 13 bases. CDR3 loop: CASSGTPSYEQYF. As DNA, the CDR3 is TGCGCCAGTTCCGGGACACCTTCCTACGAGCAGTACTTC.

The sample holds a few counts of this clone. The chain employs TRBV6-5 and TRBJ2-1; 7 nucleotides match TRBD2. Looked up from germline, CDR1 is MNHEY and CDR2 is SVGAGI. There are 14 residues in the CDR3. J was trimmed by 3 bases and V by 6 bases; bases with no gene match: 5. Here the CDR3 reads CASSSSGSYNEQFF. CDR3 DNA: TGTGCCAGCAGCTCTAGCGGAAGCTACAATGAGCAGTTCTTC.

The table lists this clone with a few counts. This chain links TRBV5-1 with TRBJ1-2; 7 nucleotides match TRBD1. V lost 0 bases to trimming and J lost 4 bases; unmatched junction nucleotides: 3. The CDR3 is made up of 14 amino acids. Germline lookup yields CDR1 SGHRS and CDR2 YFSETQ. CDR3 DNA: TGCGCCAGCAGCTTGGGGACAGGTCGCTATGGCTACACCTTC. It translates to CASSLGTGRYGYTF.

The rearrangement links TRBV4-2 to TRBJ2-7, with a weak D call TRBD1 (5 bases). CDR3 length: 15 residues. V lost 4 bases and J 2 bases, leaving 15 bases between the germline ends. Germline V gene lookup returns CDR1 LGHNA and CDR2 YNFKEQ. The DNA for the CDR3 is TGTGCCAGCAGCCCGAAATCGGCAGGGACCTACGAGCAGTACTTC. This sequence encodes CASSPKSAGTYEQYF.

The V gene is TRBV5-1, the J gene TRBJ1-6; 7 nucleotides match TRBD1. The CDR3 runs to 15 residues. The trim removed 3 bases at V and 7 bases at J, leaving 7 bases unmatched. The germline V gene encodes CDR1 SGHRS and CDR2 YFSETQ. The CDR3 DNA is TGCGCCAGCAGCTCTACAGGGGTTCAGAATTCACCCCTCCACTTT. It yields the protein CASSSTGVQNSPLHF. Based on the CDR3 plus reference TRBV5-1 and TRBJ1-6, the full variable domain is KAGVTQTPRYLIKTRGQQVTLSCSPISGHRSVSWYQQTPGQGLQFLFEYFSETQRNKGNFPGRFSGRQFSNSRSEMNVSTLELGDSALYLCASSSTGVQNSPLHFGNGTRLTVT.

The V gene is TRBV5-1, the J gene TRBJ1-4; the D is unclear. V gave up 5 bases and J gave up 4 bases, with 15 bases separating them. This CDR3 has 15 amino acids. The germline V gene encodes CDR1 SGHRS and CDR2 YFSETQ. The CDR3 spells CASSSEPGVNEKLFF. CDR3 bases: TGCGCCAGCAGTTCGGAGCCGGGAGTTAATGAAAAACTGTTTTTT.

This clone occurred once. The chain joins TRBV13 to TRBJ2-1, with TRBD2 identical over 10 bases. CDR1 and CDR2 from the germline V gene are PRHDT and FYEKMQ (reference sequence). The CDR3 is 19 amino acids. The V gene end was trimmed by 5 bases and the J gene end by 0 bases; junction bases not matched to a gene: 13. CDR3 region: CASSLPPLAGALSYNEQFF. The DNA of the CDR3 is TGTGCCAGCAGCCTACCCCCTCTAGCGGGGGCCCTCTCCTACAATGAGCAGTTCTTC.

The chain couples TRBV5-1 to TRBJ2-7; 8 nucleotides match TRBD1. V trimming: 3 bases; J trimming: 6 bases; junction bases outside the gene matches: 8. Looked up from germline, CDR1 is SGHRS and CDR2 is YFSETQ. The CDR3 spans 14 residues. The chain's CDR3 is CASSSGQGFSEQYF. DNA for the CDR3: TGCGCCAGCAGCTCAGGACAGGGCTTCAGCGAGCAGTACTTC.

The chain joins TRBV11-3 to TRBJ2-1, with a possible D match to TRBD2 (6 bases). CDR1 and CDR2 from the germline V gene are SGHNT and YENEEA. This CDR3 has 15 residues. V was pared by 1 base and J by 5 bases, with 12 bases between. CDR3 DNA sequence: TGTGCCAGCAGCTTAGGGACGGGCGGGAACAATGAGCAGTTCTTC. Translated, it gives CASSLGTGGNNEQFF.

V is TRBV5-4 and J is TRBJ2-5, with D tentatively TRBD1 (5 bases). Trimming stripped 4 bases from V and 3 bases from J, with 13 bases between. The CDR3 contains 14 residues. Germline CDR1 is SGHNT and CDR2 is YYREEE (reference sequence). The DNA of the CDR3 is TGTGCCAGCAGCCCGAAGGACACGGAAGAGACCCAGTACTTC. Translation gives CASSPKDTEETQYF.

The chain carries TRBV10-3 and TRBJ2-2, with 10 positions matching TRBD2. V trimming: 5 bases; J trimming: 7 bases; junction bases outside the gene matches: 7. Germline assignment: CDR1 ENHRY and CDR2 SYGVKD. CDR3 length: 15 amino acids. CDR3 amino acids: CAISPLEREGGELFF. CDR3 sequence (DNA): TGTGCCATCAGTCCCCTGGAGCGGGAGGGCGGGGAGCTGTTTTTT.

This clone was seen more than once but under ten times. This rearrangement joins TRBV11-2 to TRBJ2-7; no definite D call. Trimming removed 4 bases at V and 12 bases at J, with 19 bases between. The CDR3 is made up of 13 amino acids. Germline values: CDR1 SGHAT, CDR2 FQNNGV. The CDR3 here is CASSSPRSSDGYF. DNA of the CDR3: TGTGCCAGCAGCTCACCCAGGTCGTCCGATGGGTACTTC.

The chain links TRBV5-4 to TRBJ2-7; TRBD2 matches at 8 bases. Losses at the gene ends were 0 bases for V and 2 bases for J; bases not matched to a gene: 4. The CDR3 runs 15 residues. Looked up from germline, CDR1 is SGHNT and CDR2 is YYREEE (reference sequence). The CDR3 is CASSLGAGGPYEQYF. Written as DNA, the CDR3 is TGTGCCAGCAGCTTGGGGGCGGGGGGCCCCTACGAGCAGTACTTC.

The sample holds a few counts of this clone. This chain links TRBV7-8 with TRBJ2-2, with 7 bases matching TRBD2. Germline V gene data show CDR1 as SGHVS and CDR2 as FQNEAQ. V shed 0 bases, J shed 5 bases, and the junction held 6 bases outside the gene matches. The CDR3 has 16 amino acids. The CDR3: CASSLAYGGGTGELFF. CDR3 DNA: TGTGCCAGCAGCTTAGCGTACGGGGGAGGGACCGGGGAGCTGTTTTTT.

This chain uses TRBV5-6 with TRBJ2-7; D not resolved. Deletions cut 0 bases from V and 5 bases from J, with 3 bases between. This CDR3 spans 11 amino acids. Germline values: CDR1 SGHDT, CDR2 YYEEEE. CDR3: CASSLANEQYF. CDR3 coding DNA: TGTGCCAGCAGCTTGGCCAACGAGCAGTACTTC.

This clone has more than one count but fewer than ten. The V gene is TRBV11-3, the J gene TRBJ1-6, with 8 bases lining up with TRBD1. The trim removed 5 bases at V and 5 bases at J, leaving 5 bases unmatched. Germline-derived CDR1 and CDR2 are SGHNT and YENEEA. The CDR3 length is 15 residues. The DNA of the CDR3 is TGTGCCAGCAGCCTCGGACAGGGTAATAATTCACCCCTCCACTTT. This sequence encodes CASSLGQGNNSPLHF.

The chain joins TRBV7-2 to TRBJ2-7; the match to TRBD1 covers 7 bases. The CDR3 contains 15 residues. Germline V lookup: CDR1 SGHTA, CDR2 FQGNSA. J lost 0 bases, V lost 5 bases, and 7 bases had no gene match. CDR3 nucleotides: TGTGCCAGCAGCGTCGCCGGGACAGTCTCCTACGAGCAGTACTTC. This sequence encodes CASSVAGTVSYEQYF.

The chain recombines TRBV5-4 with TRBJ2-5, with 8 bases aligning to TRBD2. The CDR3 covers 15 residues. With 0 bases clipped from V and 4 bases from J, the junction kept 5 bases outside the gene matches. In germline, CDR1 is SGHNT, CDR2 YYREEE (reference sequence). CDR3 in amino acids: CASSLGGLAGETQYF. CDR3 coding DNA: TGTGCCAGCAGCTTGGGTGGACTAGCAGGAGAGACCCAGTACTTC.

The CDR3 nucleotides read TGTGCCAGCAGTGAACAGGGTTACGGGGAGCTGTTTTTT. It yields the protein CASSEQGYGELFF. The chain is built from TRBV6-1 and TRBJ2-2; the D gene is possibly TRBD1 (5 bases). The V end was cut by 2 bases, the J end by 7 bases, with 8 bases between. CDR3 length: 13 residues. In germline, CDR1 is MNHNS, CDR2 SASEGT.

This chain joins TRBV11-3 and TRBJ2-5, with 7 bases lining up with TRBD2. The germline V gene encodes CDR1 SGHNT and CDR2 YENEEA. The CDR3 length is 16 residues. V gave up 5 bases and J gave up 1 base; unmatched junction bases: 10. CDR3 DNA sequence: TGTGCCAGCAGCCGTGGACTAGTTGGCTCCCAAGAGACCCAGTACTTC. This encodes CASSRGLVGSQETQYF.

V is TRBV28 and J is TRBJ1-4, with 11 bases matching TRBD1. The CDR3 contains 17 residues. Trimming at V came to 1 base and at J to 5 bases, leaving 6 bases not matched to a gene. Germline loops: CDR1 MDHEN, CDR2 SYDVKM. The CDR3 sequence is CASSLLDRGRINEKLFF. DNA for the CDR3: TGTGCCAGCAGTTTATTGGACAGGGGGCGTATAAATGAAAAACTGTTTTTT.

The rearrangement uses TRBV3-1 (or the pseudogene TRBV3-2) and TRBJ2-4, with D possibly TRBD1 on 5 matching bases. Germline V gene sequence: CDR1 LGHDT, CDR2 YNNKEL (reference sequence). CDR3 length equals 13 residues. Trimming cost V 3 bases and J 7 bases, with 10 bases left between them. The CDR3 nucleotides read TGTGCCAGCAGCCATCCCCAGGGCAACATTCAGTACTTC. Protein product: CASSHPQGNIQYF.

V and J are TRBV19 and TRBJ1-1, with D unresolved. This CDR3 comprises 15 residues. Germline V gene sequence: CDR1 LNHDA, CDR2 SQIVND (reference sequence). Trimming shortened V by 1 base and J by 1 base, and 10 bases separated the two germline ends. CDR3 sequence (DNA): TGTGCCAGTAGTATAGTTGGGAGATCGAACACTGAAGCTTTCTTT. This codes for CASSIVGRSNTEAFF.